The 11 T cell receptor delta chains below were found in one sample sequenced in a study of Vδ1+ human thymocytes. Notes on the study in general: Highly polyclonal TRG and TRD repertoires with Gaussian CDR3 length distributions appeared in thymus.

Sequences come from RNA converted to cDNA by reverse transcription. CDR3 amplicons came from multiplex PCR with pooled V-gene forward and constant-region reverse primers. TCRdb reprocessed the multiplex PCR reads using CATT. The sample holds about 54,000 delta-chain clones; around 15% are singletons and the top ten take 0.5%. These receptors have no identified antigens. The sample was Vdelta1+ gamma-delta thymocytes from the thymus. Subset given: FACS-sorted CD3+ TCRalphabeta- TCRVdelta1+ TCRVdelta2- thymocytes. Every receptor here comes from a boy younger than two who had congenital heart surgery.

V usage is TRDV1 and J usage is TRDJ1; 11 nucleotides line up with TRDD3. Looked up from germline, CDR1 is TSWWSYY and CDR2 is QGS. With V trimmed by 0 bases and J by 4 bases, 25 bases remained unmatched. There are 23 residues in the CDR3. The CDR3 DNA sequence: TGTGCTCTTGGGGAACTAAAGGGCGAACCTACAGGTTGGGGGATACGCGAAATCGATAAACTCATCTTT. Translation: CALGELKGEPTGWGIREIDKLIF.

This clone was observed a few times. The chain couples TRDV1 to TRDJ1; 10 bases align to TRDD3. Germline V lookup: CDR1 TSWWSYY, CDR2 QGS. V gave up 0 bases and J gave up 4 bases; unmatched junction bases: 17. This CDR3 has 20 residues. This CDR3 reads CALGELSILMGDTVGDKLIF. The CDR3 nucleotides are TGTGCTCTTGGGGAACTTTCGATCCTTATGGGGGATACTGTAGGCGATAAACTCATCTTT.

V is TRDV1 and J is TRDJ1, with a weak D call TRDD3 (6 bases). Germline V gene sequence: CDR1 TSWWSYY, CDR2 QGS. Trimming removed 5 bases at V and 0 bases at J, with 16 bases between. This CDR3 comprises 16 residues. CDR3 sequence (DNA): TGTGCTCTTGGGAAACGGCCTGGGATAAACACCGATAAACTCATCTTT. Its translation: CALGKRPGINTDKLIF.

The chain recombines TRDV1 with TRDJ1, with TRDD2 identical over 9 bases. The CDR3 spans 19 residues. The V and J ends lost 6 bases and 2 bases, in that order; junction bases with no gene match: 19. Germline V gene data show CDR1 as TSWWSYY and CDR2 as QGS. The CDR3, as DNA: TGTGCTCTTGGCCCCACCCTTCCTACGTTTGGCTGGGAAACCGATAAACTCATCTTT. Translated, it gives CALGPTLPTFGWETDKLIF.

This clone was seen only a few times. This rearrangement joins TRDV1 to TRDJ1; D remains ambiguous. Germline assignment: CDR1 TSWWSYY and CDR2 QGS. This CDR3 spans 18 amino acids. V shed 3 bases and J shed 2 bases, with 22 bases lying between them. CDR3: CALGDCYVPGPRTDKLIF. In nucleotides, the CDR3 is TGTGCTCTTGGGGACTGCTACGTTCCCGGACCACGGACCGATAAACTCATCTTT.

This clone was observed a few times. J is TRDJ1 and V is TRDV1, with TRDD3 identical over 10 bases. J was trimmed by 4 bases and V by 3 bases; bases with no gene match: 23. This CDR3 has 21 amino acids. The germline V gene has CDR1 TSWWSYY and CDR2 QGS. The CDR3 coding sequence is TGTGCTCTTGGGGATCCCCCTTCCTTGTACGGGGGATACGATGGAGGCGATAAACTCATCTTT. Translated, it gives CALGDPPSLYGGYDGGDKLIF.

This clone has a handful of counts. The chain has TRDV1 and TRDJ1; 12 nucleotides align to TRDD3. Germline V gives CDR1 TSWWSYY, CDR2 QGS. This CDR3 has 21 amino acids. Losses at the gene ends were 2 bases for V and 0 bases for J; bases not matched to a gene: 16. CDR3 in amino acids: CALGECRLLGDTRMYTDKLIF. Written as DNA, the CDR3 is TGTGCTCTTGGGGAATGTCGACTTCTGGGGGATACGAGGATGTACACCGATAAACTCATCTTT.

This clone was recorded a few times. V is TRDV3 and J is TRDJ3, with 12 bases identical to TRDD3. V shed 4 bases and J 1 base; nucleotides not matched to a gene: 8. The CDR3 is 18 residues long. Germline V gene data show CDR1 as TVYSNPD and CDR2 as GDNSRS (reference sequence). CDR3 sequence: CAYDWGIPLSWDTRQMFF. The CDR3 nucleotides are TGTGCCTACGACTGGGGGATACCACTATCCTGGGACACCCGACAGATGTTTTTC. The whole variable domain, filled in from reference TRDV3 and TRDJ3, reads CDKVTQSSPDQTVASGSEVVLLCTYDTVYSNPDLFWYRIRPDYSFQFVFYGDNSRSEGADFTQGRFSVKHILTQKAFHLVISPVRTEDSATYYCAYDWGIPLSWDTRQMFFGTGIKLFVEP.

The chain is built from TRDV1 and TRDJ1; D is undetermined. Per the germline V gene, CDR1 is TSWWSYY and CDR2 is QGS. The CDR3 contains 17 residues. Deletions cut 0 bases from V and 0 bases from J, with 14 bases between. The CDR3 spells CALGELILAMYTDKLIF. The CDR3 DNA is TGTGCTCTTGGGGAACTTATCCTTGCAATGTACACCGATAAACTCATCTTT.

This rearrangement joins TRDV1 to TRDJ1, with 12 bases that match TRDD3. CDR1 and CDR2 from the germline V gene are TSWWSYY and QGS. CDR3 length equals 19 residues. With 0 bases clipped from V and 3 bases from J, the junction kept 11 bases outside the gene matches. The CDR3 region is CALGELGSTGGYWPDKLIF. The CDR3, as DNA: TGTGCTCTTGGGGAACTTGGCAGTACTGGGGGATACTGGCCCGATAAACTCATCTTT.

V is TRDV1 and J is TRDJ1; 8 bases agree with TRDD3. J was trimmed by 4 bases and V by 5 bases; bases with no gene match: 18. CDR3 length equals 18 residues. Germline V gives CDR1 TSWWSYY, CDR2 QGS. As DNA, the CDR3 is TGTGCTCTTGGGAACGAACTACGATGGGGCTGGGGGAGCGATAAACTCATCTTT. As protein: CALGNELRWGWGSDKLIF.